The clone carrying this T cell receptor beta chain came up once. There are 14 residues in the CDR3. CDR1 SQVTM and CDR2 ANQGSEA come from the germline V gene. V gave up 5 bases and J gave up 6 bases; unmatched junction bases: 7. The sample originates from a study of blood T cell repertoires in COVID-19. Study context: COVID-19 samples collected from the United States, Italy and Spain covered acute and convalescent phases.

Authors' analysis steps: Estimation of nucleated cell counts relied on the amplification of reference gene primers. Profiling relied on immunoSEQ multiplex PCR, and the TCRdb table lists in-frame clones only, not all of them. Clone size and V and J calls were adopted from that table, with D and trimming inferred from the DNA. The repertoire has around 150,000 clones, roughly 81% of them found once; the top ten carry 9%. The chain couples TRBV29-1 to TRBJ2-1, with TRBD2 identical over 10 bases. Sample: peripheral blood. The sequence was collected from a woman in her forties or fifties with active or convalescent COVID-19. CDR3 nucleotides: TGCAGCGTTATATCCGCTAGCGGGAGCAATGAGCAGTTCTTC. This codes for CSVISASGSNEQFF.